A selection of T cell receptor beta chains follows, all from one sample in a study of molecular identifiers for immune sequencing clone quantification. TCRdb re-analysed the PCR reads in MiXCR, keeping a single row per CDR3 protein. The table includes 300,000 to 400,000 distinct CDR3 sequences, about 23% detected once. The sample taken for sequencing was naive CD8+ T cells from blood, with Jurkat cell RNA spiked in. The receptors were gathered from a human donor in good health. Some libraries in this study had Jurkat cell RNA spiked in. The CDR3 runs from the conserved cysteine through the conserved F or W. The D gene is left open where the match is weak. Clone size is not always given. Where it is, it says once, few, many or a class for expanded clones.

few	TRBV28	NA	TRBJ1-3	CASSLCGGFGNTIYF	TGTGCCAGCAGTTTATGTGGAGGCTTCGGAAACACCATATATTTT
NA	TRBV7-2	NA	TRBJ2-7	CASSTEPGRSYEQYF	TGTGCCAGCAGCACGGAGCCGGGCCGTTCCTACGAGCAGTACTTC
NA	TRBV7-6	NA	TRBJ2-7	CASSLDARLTYEQYF	TGTGCCAGCAGCTTAGACGCCAGACTGACCTACGAGCAGTACTTC
NA	TRBV27	NA	TRBJ1-5	CASSSSSPYYSDQPQHF	TGTGCCAGCAGTTCAAGTTCTCCCTATTATAGCGATCAGCCCCAGCATTTT
many	TRBV7-6	NA	TRBJ2-2	CASSLARADGELFF	TGTGCCAGCAGCTTAGCCAGGGCCGACGGGGAGCTGTTTTTT
NA	TRBV4-3	NA	TRBJ2-7	CASSQDRSPSSYEQYF	TGCGCCAGCAGCCAAGATAGGTCACCGAGCTCCTACGAGCAGTACTTC
few	TRBV7-9	NA	TRBJ2-1	CASSPPTGSGVATYNEQFF	TGTGCCAGCAGCCCCCCGACAGGATCCGGAGTAGCAACCTACAATGAGCAGTTCTTC
many	TRBV5-1	NA	TRBJ2-3	CASNHEGDTQYF	TGCGCCAGCAACCACGAGGGAGATACGCAGTATTTT
few	TRBV27	NA	TRBJ2-7	CASSPRTNAYEQYF	TGTGCCAGCAGTCCCCGAACAAACGCCTACGAGCAGTACTTC
NA	TRBV20-1	NA	TRBJ1-5	CSAFRDGSFYSNQPQHF	TGCAGTGCTTTCCGGGACGGAAGCTTTTATAGCAATCAGCCCCAGCATTTT
few	TRBV6-2/TRBV6-3	NA	TRBJ2-7	CASSYSMWSNYEQYF	TGTGCCAGCAGTTACTCGATGTGGTCGAATTACGAGCAGTACTTC
NA	TRBV21-1	NA	TRBJ1-1	CASTTGWGTEAFF	TGTGCCAGCACCACAGGGTGGGGGACTGAAGCTTTCTTT
NA	TRBV27	NA	TRBJ2-7	CASRPIAPRHEQYF	TGTGCCAGCCGCCCTATCGCCCCTCGGCACGAGCAGTACTTC
NA	TRBV13	TRBD1	TRBJ1-2	CASSQDRGPDGYTF	TGTGCCAGCAGCCAGGACAGGGGACCGGATGGCTACACCTTC
NA	TRBV24-1	TRBD1	TRBJ2-1	CATSESGGTQFF	TGTGCCACCAGTGAGTCAGGGGGCACGCAGTTCTTC
few	TRBV7-9	TRBD1	TRBJ2-3	CASNKQGTNTDTQYF	TGTGCCAGCAACAAACAGGGGACCAACACAGATACGCAGTATTTT
many	TRBV2	TRBD2	TRBJ2-1	CASNPTSGPYNEQFF	TGTGCCAGCAACCCTACTAGCGGGCCCTACAATGAGCAGTTCTTC
many	TRBV5-1	TRBD1	TRBJ2-3	CASSPLTGGADTQYF	TGCGCCAGCAGCCCACTAACAGGGGGTGCAGATACGCAGTATTTT
many	TRBV6-1	TRBD1	TRBJ2-7	CASRMRQGGYEQYF	TGTGCCAGCAGGATGAGACAGGGGGGCTACGAGCAGTACTTC
once	TRBV27	NA	TRBJ1-6	CASSLSADSPLHF	TGTGCCAGCAGTTTATCAGCTGATTCACCCCTCCACTTT
many	TRBV4-2	NA	TRBJ2-4	CASSQEFTEPKGIQYF	TGTGCCAGCAGCCAAGAGTTTACGGAACCCAAAGGCATTCAGTACTTC
few	TRBV27	TRBD1	TRBJ1-1	CASSSGTAMNTEAFF	TGTGCCAGCAGTTCCGGGACAGCCATGAACACTGAAGCTTTCTTT
NA	TRBV20-1	TRBD2	TRBJ2-3	CSASTGLAGVADTQYF	TGCAGTGCTAGTACGGGACTAGCGGGAGTAGCAGATACGCAGTATTTT
few	TRBV4-3	NA	TRBJ1-3	CASSQGDEDYLGNTIYF	TGCGCCAGCAGCCAAGGGGATGAAGACTACCTTGGAAACACCATATATTTT
many	TRBV7-9	NA	TRBJ2-2	CASSSPSITGELFF	TGTGCCAGCAGCTCACCCTCGATCACCGGGGAGCTGTTTTTT
NA	TRBV6-2/TRBV6-3	TRBD1	TRBJ2-3	CASSYWTGGRTDTQYF	TGTGCCAGCAGTTACTGGACAGGGGGGCGCACAGATACGCAGTATTTT
NA	TRBV11-2	TRBD2	TRBJ2-5	CASSSFSGGLGETQYF	TGTGCCAGCAGCTCGTTTAGCGGGGGGCTCGGGGAGACCCAGTACTTC
few	TRBV5-1	NA	TRBJ2-7	CASSTLTRDPTYEQYF	TGCGCCAGCAGCACCTTAACAAGGGACCCCACCTACGAGCAGTACTTC
NA	TRBV7-6	TRBD1	TRBJ1-1	CASSPEGGLSTEAFF	TGTGCCAGCAGCCCAGAAGGGGGCTTGAGCACTGAAGCTTTCTTT
NA	TRBV2	NA	TRBJ2-2	CASSGSFGNTGELFF	TGTGCCAGCAGTGGATCTTTTGGGAACACCGGGGAGCTGTTTTTT
few	TRBV20-1	TRBD2	TRBJ2-2	CSARDIGLVGLAAGELFF	TGCAGTGCTAGAGATATTGGACTGGTGGGACTAGCGGCCGGGGAGCTGTTTTTT
many	TRBV7-9	TRBD1	TRBJ1-6	CASSSGQGISPLHF	TGTGCCAGCAGTTCGGGACAGGGCATTTCACCCCTCCACTTT
NA	TRBV24-1	NA	TRBJ2-1	CATSTIESSSQYNEQFF	TGTGCCACCAGCACAATTGAGAGCAGCTCCCAATACAATGAGCAGTTCTTC
few	TRBV30	NA	TRBJ2-1	CAWRTGQYSYNEQFF	TGTGCCTGGAGGACCGGACAATACTCCTACAATGAGCAGTTCTTC
many	TRBV7-2	TRBD2	TRBJ2-7	CASSLAGEPYEQYF	TGTGCCAGCAGCTTGGCGGGAGAGCCCTACGAGCAGTACTTC
NA	TRBV5-1	NA	TRBJ2-7	CASSFSRSEQYF	TGCGCCAGCAGCTTCTCAAGGTCCGAGCAGTACTTC
few	TRBV6-2/TRBV6-3	NA	TRBJ1-1	CSSSYFGNTEAFF	TGTTCCAGCAGTTACTTTGGGAACACTGAAGCTTTCTTT